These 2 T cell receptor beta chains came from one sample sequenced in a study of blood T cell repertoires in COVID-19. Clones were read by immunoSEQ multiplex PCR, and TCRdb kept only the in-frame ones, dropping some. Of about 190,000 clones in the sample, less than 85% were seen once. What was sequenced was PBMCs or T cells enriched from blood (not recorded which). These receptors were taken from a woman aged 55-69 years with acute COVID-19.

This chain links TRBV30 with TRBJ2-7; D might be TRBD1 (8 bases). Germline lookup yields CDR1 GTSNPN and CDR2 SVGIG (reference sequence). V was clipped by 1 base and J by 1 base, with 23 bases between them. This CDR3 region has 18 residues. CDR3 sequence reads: CAWSEGQVSLGGSYEQYF. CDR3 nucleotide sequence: TGTGCCTGGAGTGAGGGACAGGTCTCCTTGGGAGGGTCCTACGAGCAGTACTTC.

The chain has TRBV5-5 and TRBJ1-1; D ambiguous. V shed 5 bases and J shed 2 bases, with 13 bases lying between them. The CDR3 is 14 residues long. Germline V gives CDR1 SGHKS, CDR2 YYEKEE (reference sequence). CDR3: CASSRTDTNTEAFF. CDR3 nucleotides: TGTGCCAGCAGTCGTACCGACACTAACACTGAAGCTTTCTTT.